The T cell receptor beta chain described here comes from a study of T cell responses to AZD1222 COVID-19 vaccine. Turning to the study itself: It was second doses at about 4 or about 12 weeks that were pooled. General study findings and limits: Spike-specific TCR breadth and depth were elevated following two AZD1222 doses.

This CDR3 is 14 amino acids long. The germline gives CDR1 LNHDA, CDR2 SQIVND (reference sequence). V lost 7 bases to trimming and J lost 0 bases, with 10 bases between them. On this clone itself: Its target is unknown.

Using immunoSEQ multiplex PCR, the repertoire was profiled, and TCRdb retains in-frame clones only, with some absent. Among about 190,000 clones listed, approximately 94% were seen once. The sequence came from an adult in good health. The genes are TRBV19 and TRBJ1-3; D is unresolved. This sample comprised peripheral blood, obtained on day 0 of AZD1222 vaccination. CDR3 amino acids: CASTTLTSGNTIYF. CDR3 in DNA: TGTGCCAGTACTACCCTTACCTCTGGAAACACCATATATTTT. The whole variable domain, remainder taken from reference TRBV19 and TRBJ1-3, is DGGITQSPKYLFRKEGQNVTLSCEQNLNHDAMYWYRQDPGQGLRLIYYSQIVNDFQKGDIAEGYSVSREKKESFPLTVTSAQKNPTAFYLCASTTLTSGNTIYFGEGSWLTVV.